These 9 T cell receptor beta chains share one sample of origin, sequenced in a study of T cell responses to AZD1222 COVID-19 vaccine. Sequencing used immunoSEQ multiplex PCR; TCRdb keeps in-frame clones, though not all of them. This table holds 90,000 to 120,000 clones, 75% to 90% found once. The material sequenced was peripheral blood, taken on day 0 of AZD1222 vaccination. These receptors were taken from an adult in good health.

The V call is TRBV29-1, the J call TRBJ2-3; 14 bases are shared with TRBD2. This CDR3 spans 16 amino acids. Germline V gene sequence: CDR1 SQVTM, CDR2 ANQGSEA. The V gene end was trimmed by 4 bases and the J gene end by 0 bases; junction bases not matched to a gene: 3. This CDR3 reads CSVAGLAGVSTDTQYF. In DNA, the CDR3 is TGCAGCGTTGCGGGACTAGCGGGAGTTAGCACAGATACGCAGTATTTT.

The chain is built from TRBV5-4 and TRBJ2-2; D not certain. Germline CDR1 and CDR2: SGHNT and YYREEE (reference sequence). CDR3 length: 15 residues. V was trimmed by 0 bases and J by 4 bases, leaving 10 bases between them. The CDR3 is CASSLARTVTGELFF. Written as DNA, the CDR3 is TGTGCCAGCAGCTTGGCCAGGACGGTCACCGGGGAGCTGTTTTTT.

J is TRBJ2-7 and V is TRBV9, with D possibly TRBD2 on 5 matching bases. This CDR3 region has 13 residues. V dropped 0 bases and J dropped 5 bases, with 9 bases sitting between them. Per the germline V gene, CDR1 is SGDLS and CDR2 is YYNGEE. This chain's CDR3 is CASSVEPRDEQYF. Here the CDR3 DNA reads TGTGCCAGCAGCGTAGAACCGAGGGACGAGCAGTACTTC.

This rearrangement joins TRBV27 to TRBJ1-5; TRBD1 is a possible D gene (5 bases). The V gene's germline CDR1 is MNHEY and CDR2 SMNVEV (reference sequence). Trimming removed 11 bases at V and 0 bases at J, with 23 bases between. This CDR3 has 17 residues. CDR3 in amino acids: CALLLPRDSYSNQPQHF. DNA for the CDR3: TGTGCCTTACTCCTGCCGCGCGACAGTTATAGCAATCAGCCCCAGCATTTT.

The chain combines TRBV4-1 with TRBJ1-1; 9 nucleotides agree with TRBD1. The CDR3 sequence is 16 residues long. CDR1 is MGHRA, CDR2 YSYEKL, per germline. The V segment lost 4 bases and the J segment 3 bases; nucleotides outside the gene matches: 9. CDR3 region: CASSRNGDRADTEAFF. For the CDR3, the DNA is TGCGCCAGCAGCCGCAATGGGGACAGGGCCGACACTGAAGCTTTCTTT.

This clone was seen only once. The CDR3 DNA sequence: TGTGCCAGCTCACCGACGGTACTGACAGGGGACACTGAAGCTTTCTTT. This sequence encodes CASSPTVLTGDTEAFF. The chain has TRBV18 and TRBJ1-1, with 8 bases fitting TRBD1. Looked up from germline, CDR1 is KGHSH and CDR2 is LQKENI. The CDR3 contains 16 residues. Trimming took 3 bases from V and 3 from J; bases not matched to a gene: 9.

The gene calls are TRBV7-2 and TRBJ2-5; D ambiguous. The germline V and J ends were trimmed by 1 base and 2 bases, with 8 bases remaining between them. This CDR3 is built from 14 residues. Germline assignment: CDR1 SGHTA and CDR2 FQGNSA. CDR3 region: CASSLEASQETQYF. CDR3 bases: TGTGCCAGCAGCTTAGAGGCGTCGCAAGAGACCCAGTACTTC.

The chain is built from TRBV28 and TRBJ1-6, with D uncertain. The CDR3 covers 11 residues. Germline CDR1 is MDHEN and CDR2 is SYDVKM. V was cut by 4 bases and J by 13 bases, with 8 bases left in between. CDR3 residues: CASSSRLPLHF. The CDR3 bases are TGTGCCAGCAGTTCCCGACTTCCCCTCCACTTT.

The genes are TRBV5-4 and TRBJ1-1, with TRBD1 identical over 7 bases. With V trimmed by 3 bases and J by 2 bases, 7 bases remained unmatched. This CDR3 spans 15 amino acids. Germline V gene data show CDR1 as SGHNT and CDR2 as YYREEE (reference sequence). The CDR3 reads CASSSPGTDNTEAFF. CDR3 DNA: TGTGCCAGCAGCTCACCCGGGACAGATAACACTGAAGCTTTCTTT.